Listed here are 26 T cell receptor beta chains from one sample, sequenced in a study of T cell repertoires in cytomegalovirus infection (dated by TCRdb to the late 2010s). The data were produced on an Illumina HiSeq 1500. TCRdb applied fastp at Q25 and MiXCR to the public reads, then kept only in-frame beta chains. Entries are consolidated by CDR3 protein sequence, retaining the most common genes and DNA. Counted in this sample were a few hundred thousand distinct CDR3 sequences; more than 9% of them appeared once. Clones ranked in the top ten supply 4.3% of the sample. Sequenced sample: PBMCs. The receptors shown here come from a human donor in good health (CMV status not recorded). Some clones in this sample may be carry-over from other donors' samples.

At least ten counts were recorded for this clonotype. V and J are TRBV11-2 and TRBJ1-1; tentatively, D is TRBD1 (6 bases). The CDR3 runs to 14 residues. Deletions cut 6 bases from V and 4 bases from J, with 15 bases between. The germline gives CDR1 SGHAT, CDR2 FQNNGV. CDR3 sequence reads: CASSLRGLGTEAFF. CDR3 DNA: TGTGCCAGCAGTTTACGGGGGCTTGGCACTGAAGCTTTCTTT.

V and J are TRBV25-1 and TRBJ2-1; D possibly matches TRBD1 or TRBD2 (6 bases each). This CDR3 has 14 residues. Deletions cut 2 bases from V and 6 bases from J, with 11 bases between. Germline V gene sequence: CDR1 MGHDK, CDR2 SYGVNS. CDR3 protein: CASSERGRVNEQFF. CDR3 DNA sequence: TGTGCCAGCAGTGAACGGGGGCGGGTCAATGAGCAGTTCTTC.

This clonotype was observed many times. The chain uses TRBV7-2 and TRBJ2-2; D is ambiguous. CDR3 length: 12 residues. Trimming pared 4 bases from V and 3 bases from J, leaving 3 bases between. Germline V gene lookup returns CDR1 SGHTA and CDR2 FQGNSA. The CDR3 coding sequence is TGTGCCAGCAGCTATTACACCGGGGAGCTGTTTTTT. Residues: CASSYYTGELFF.

Only a few counts were recorded for this clonotype. The V call is TRBV5-5, the J call TRBJ1-2; 9 nucleotides line up with TRBD1. Germline CDR1 SGHKS, CDR2 YYEKEE (reference sequence). Unmatched junction bases numbered 4, after V lost 0 bases and J lost 1 base. This CDR3 has 16 amino acids. The CDR3 DNA is TGTGCCAGCAGCTTGGGGGACAGGGTCGTTAACTATGGCTACACCTTC. It yields the protein CASSLGDRVVNYGYTF.

The chain combines TRBV5-1 with TRBJ1-3; D is possibly TRBD1 (5 bases). V was clipped by 4 bases and J by 6 bases, with 14 bases between them. Germline loops: CDR1 SGHRS, CDR2 YFSETQ. The CDR3 loop spans 14 amino acids. CDR3 amino acids: CASSGTGGVNTIYF. CDR3 nucleotides: TGCGCCAGCAGCGGAACGGGAGGGGTAAACACCATATATTTT. The entire variable domain, with the rest obtained from reference TRBV5-1 and TRBJ1-3, is as follows: KAGVTQTPRYLIKTRGQQVTLSCSPISGHRSVSWYQQTPGQGLQFLFEYFSETQRNKGNFPGRFSGRQFSNSRSEMNVSTLELGDSALYLCASSGTGGVNTIYFGEGSWLTVV.

The V call is TRBV12-3 or TRBV12-4, the J call TRBJ1-1; D is unresolved. The CDR3 consists of 13 residues. The V end was cut by 6 bases, the J end by 5 bases, with 13 bases between. The CDR3 reads CASSGPSPTEAFF. The DNA for the CDR3 is TGTGCCAGCAGCGGCCCTAGTCCTACTGAAGCTTTCTTT.

Turning to this clonotype: At one boundary the junction diverges from the germline segment, which might be a read error. The chain recombines TRBV7-3 with TRBJ2-1, with D perhaps assigned TRBD1 or TRBD2 (5 bases each). The CDR3 totals 15 residues. Germline CDR1 is SGHTA and CDR2 is FQGTGA. The CDR3 protein is CASSPTGTPFHEEFF. DNA for the CDR3: TGTGCCAGCAGCCCCACCGGGACCCCGTTTCATGAGGAGTTCTTC.

The CDR3 DNA reads as TGTGCCAGCAGCCTGGACAGGGGGAAGGATGAAAAACTGTTTTTT. This sequence encodes CASSLDRGKDEKLFF. The J gene is TRBJ1-4, the V gene TRBV11-2; 10 bases agree with TRBD1. This CDR3 has 15 amino acids. CDR1 is SGHAT and CDR2 is FQNNGV in the germline V gene. The V gene end was trimmed by 5 bases and the J gene end by 6 bases; junction bases not matched to a gene: 6.

This clonotype has at least ten counts. This sequence joins TRBV12-3 or TRBV12-4 and TRBJ1-5, with 8 bases identical to TRBD1. V lost 6 bases to trimming and J lost 7 bases; unmatched junction nucleotides: 11. This CDR3 contains 15 residues. CDR3 in amino acids: CASSRYNRGEQPQHF. As DNA, the CDR3 is TGTGCCAGCAGCAGATATAACAGGGGGGAACAGCCCCAGCATTTT.

Of note for this clonotype: With a much larger clone just one base away, this may be a read error. The chain joins TRBV7-6 to TRBJ2-5; D uncertain. Germline loops: CDR1 SGHVS, CDR2 FNYEAQ. Deletions cut 5 bases from V and 9 bases from J, with 25 bases between. The length of the CDR3 is 16 residues. The CDR3, as DNA: TGTGCCAGCAGCCTAACTGTGGTGGGCCCCGAATTGGCCCAGTACTTC. Its protein product is CASSLTVVGPELAQYF.

Note on this clonotype: No conserved phenylalanine or tryptophan is present at the end of the CDR3, so a read error is the likely explanation. The CDR3 DNA reads TGTGCCAGCAGCGGCGGAGAGACCCAGTACGTC. Encoded protein: CASSGGETQYV. The rearrangement uses TRBV7-8 and TRBJ2-5; D ambiguous. V shed 5 bases and J shed 4 bases, with 5 bases lying between them. Germline V CDR1 and CDR2: SGHVS, FQNEAQ. The CDR3 runs 11 residues.

This sequence joins TRBV15 and TRBJ1-3; unclear D gene. This CDR3 comprises 15 residues. Germline lookup yields CDR1 LNHNV and CDR2 YYDKDF (reference sequence). The V end was cut by 0 bases, the J end by 8 bases, with 14 bases between. The CDR3 region is CATSRDWAFRDTIYF. The CDR3 nucleotides read TGTGCCACCAGCAGAGATTGGGCCTTCCGAGACACCATATATTTT. The full variable domain, in which reference TRBV15 and TRBJ1-3 provide the parts outside the CDR3, is DAMVIQNPRYQVTQFGKPVTLSCSQTLNHNVMYWYQQKSSQAPKLLFHYYDKDFNNEADTPDNFQSRRPNTSFCFLDIRSPGLGDTAMYLCATSRDWAFRDTIYFGEGSWLTVV.

At least ten counts were recorded for this clonotype. The V and J genes are TRBV29-1 and TRBJ2-3, with 8 bases aligning to TRBD2. V lost 0 bases, J lost 1 base, and 9 bases stayed unmatched. Germline lookup yields CDR1 SQVTM and CDR2 ANQGSEA. The CDR3 is 17 residues long. The CDR3 nucleotides are TGCAGCGTTGAAGATATGGGACTAGGTGTGGGCACAGATACGCAGTATTTT. Translation: CSVEDMGLGVGTDTQYF.

There are a few counts of this clonotype. The V call is TRBV28, the J call TRBJ1-2, with D perhaps matching TRBD1 (5 bases). Germline V gene sequence: CDR1 MDHEN, CDR2 SYDVKM. V was pared by 7 bases and J by 5 bases, with 23 bases between. The CDR3 loop spans 16 amino acids. CDR3 DNA sequence: TGTGCCAGCACCCCCCTCGTCGAGGGGCGGTTATATGGCTACACCTTC. The encoded protein is CASTPLVEGRLYGYTF.

This clonotype was found many times. The V call is TRBV12-3 or TRBV12-4, the J call TRBJ1-4; D is unresolved. CDR3 length: 13 amino acids. V shed 6 bases and J shed 4 bases, with 9 bases lying between them. This chain's CDR3 is CASRWSYNEKLFF. The CDR3, as DNA: TGTGCCAGCAGATGGAGTTATAATGAAAAACTGTTTTTT.

This rearrangement joins TRBV6-6 to TRBJ2-3; D is undetermined. The V gene lost 6 bases and the J gene lost 0 bases, with 10 bases spanning the gap. The CDR3 has 14 amino acids. Germline V gene sequence: CDR1 MNHNY, CDR2 SVGAGI (reference sequence). The CDR3 sequence is CASRQQVSTDTQYF. DNA for the CDR3: TGTGCCAGCAGACAACAAGTTAGCACAGATACGCAGTATTTT.

This clonotype was recorded many times. The chain links TRBV11-2 to TRBJ2-7; TRBD1 is a possible D gene (6 bases). Germline V gene sequence: CDR1 SGHAT, CDR2 FQNNGV. The CDR3 length is 14 residues. V was cut by 3 bases and J by 1 base, with 10 bases left in between. CDR3 bases: TGTGCCAGCAGCTTGTTCGGACAGTCCTACGAGCAGTACTTC. Protein: CASSLFGQSYEQYF.

The sample holds a few counts of this clonotype. The chain uses TRBV20-1 and TRBJ2-1; TRBD2 agrees at 11 bases. CDR1 is DFQATT and CDR2 is SNEGSKA in the germline V gene (reference sequence). The junction had 9 bases not matched to a gene; V was cut back by 5 bases and J by 3 bases. This CDR3 region has 16 residues. In DNA form, the CDR3 reads TGCAGTGCTTGGGAGACTAGCGGGATCAACTACAATGAGCAGTTCTTC. It translates to CSAWETSGINYNEQFF.

This clonotype was counted ten times or more. CDR3 region: CASSPNSSSSYEQYF. The CDR3 nucleotides are TGTGCCAGCAGTCCAAACAGTTCGAGCTCCTACGAGCAGTACTTC. V usage is TRBV12-3 or TRBV12-4 and J usage is TRBJ2-7; D gene ambiguous. CDR3 length: 15 residues. V was trimmed by 5 bases and J by 0 bases, leaving 14 bases between them.

This clonotype came up many times. The chain joins TRBV28 to TRBJ2-3, with D maybe TRBD2 (6 bases). Germline CDR1 is MDHEN and CDR2 is SYDVKM. The CDR3 has 13 amino acids. Deletions cut 6 bases from V and 3 bases from J, with 10 bases between. The CDR3 protein is CASRRGVTDTQYF. CDR3 DNA: TGTGCCAGCAGGCGGGGAGTGACAGATACGCAGTATTTT.

This clonotype was counted many times. The V call is TRBV20-1, the J call TRBJ2-7; D call uncertain. The CDR3 consists of 12 residues. The germline V gene has CDR1 DFQATT and CDR2 SNEGSKA (reference sequence). Trimming took 0 bases from V and 0 from J, leaving 3 bases between them. The CDR3, as DNA: TGCAGTGCTAGAGATAACTCCTACGAGCAGTACTTC. Protein sequence: CSARDNSYEQYF.

J is TRBJ2-1 and V is TRBV7-2; no definite D call. Germline V gene sequence: CDR1 SGHTA, CDR2 FQGNSA. CDR3 length: 13 residues. Trimming left V 7 bases short and J 8 bases short, with 15 bases between. Written as DNA, the CDR3 is TGTGCCAGCAACCCCTCAGGTAGGGATGAGCAGTTCTTC. It translates to CASNPSGRDEQFF.

V is TRBV6-2 or TRBV6-3 and J is TRBJ1-2; weak D call: TRBD1 (6 bases). Looked up from germline, CDR1 is MNHEY and CDR2 is SVGEGT. The V end lost 7 bases, the J end lost 4 bases, and 16 bases lay between the germline ends. The CDR3 covers 14 residues. CDR3 in DNA: TGTGCCAGCAATGGCGGACAGATCTTCTATGGCTACACCTTC. As protein: CASNGGQIFYGYTF.

Details on this clonotype: A much more abundant neighbour one base away suggests this may be a read error. The rearrangement links TRBV3-1 to TRBJ2-3; 8 bases map to TRBD2. CDR1 LGHDT and CDR2 YNNKEL come from the germline V gene (reference sequence). J was trimmed by 2 bases and V by 2 bases; bases with no gene match: 12. This CDR3 spans 18 amino acids. For the CDR3, the DNA is TGTGCCAGCAGCCAAAGACAGAAGCGGGGGTGGAACACAGATACGCAGTATTTT. The encoded protein is CASSQRQKRGWNTDTQYF.

The chain has TRBV29-1 and TRBJ1-5; TRBD1 is a possible D gene (5 bases). The germline V gene encodes CDR1 SQVTM and CDR2 ANQGSEA. The CDR3 extends over 12 amino acids. V lost 7 bases and J lost 2, with 9 bases in between. CDR3 residues: CSGGDGNQPQHF. In DNA form, the CDR3 reads TGCAGCGGGGGGGACGGCAATCAGCCCCAGCATTTT.

A note on this clonotype: At one boundary the junction diverges from the germline segment, which might be a read error. The chain employs TRBV6-1 and TRBJ2-1; weak D call: TRBD1 (6 bases). Germline CDR1 reads MNHNS; CDR2 reads SASEGT. The CDR3 loop spans 14 amino acids. As DNA, the CDR3 is TGTGCCGGCTCGACAGGTAGCTCCTACAGTGAGCAGTTCTTC. The encoded protein is CAGSTGSSYSEQFF.